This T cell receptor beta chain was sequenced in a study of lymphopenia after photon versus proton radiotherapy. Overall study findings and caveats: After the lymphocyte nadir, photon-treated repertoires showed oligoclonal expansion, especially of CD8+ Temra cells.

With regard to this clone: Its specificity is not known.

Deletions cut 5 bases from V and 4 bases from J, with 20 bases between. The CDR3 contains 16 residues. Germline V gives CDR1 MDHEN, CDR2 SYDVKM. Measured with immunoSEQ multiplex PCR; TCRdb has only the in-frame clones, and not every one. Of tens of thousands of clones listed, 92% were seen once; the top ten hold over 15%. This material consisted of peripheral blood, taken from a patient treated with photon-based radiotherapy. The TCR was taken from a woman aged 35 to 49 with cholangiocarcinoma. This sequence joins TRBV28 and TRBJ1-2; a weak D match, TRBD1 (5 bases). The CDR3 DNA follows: TGTGCCAGCAGTCCCCCTTCTGGGGAAAGGGGCTATGGCTACACCTTC. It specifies CASSPPSGERGYGYTF.